The sequence of this T cell receptor (beta chain) was determined in a study of blood T cells in healthy people across ages. Germline V lookup: CDR1 MNHEY, CDR2 SVGEGT. The CDR3 consists of 14 residues. With 0 bases removed from V and 3 bases from J, the gap between germline ends came to 6 bases. Comments on this clonotype: Its target is unknown.

Per sample, no less than 5 micrograms of total RNA were extracted. Study conclusions and caveats: Percentage of naive T cells showed a strong correlation with TCR beta diversity.

Combining a sample-barcoded 5' primer with a J-beta primer mix, a second PCR ran for roughly 7 to 12 cycles. No fewer than 2.5 million CDR3-containing paired-end reads came from each sample. TCRdb used MiXCR to reprocess the 5' RACE reads, holding one entry per CDR3 protein. The repertoire holds almost 800,000 distinct CDR3 sequences, with roughly 60% as singletons. The V call is TRBV6-2 or TRBV6-3, the J call TRBJ1-5; no definite D call. Sequenced input: blood. The clonotype was recovered from a man aged 25 to 40 in good health. The DNA for the CDR3 is TGTGCCAGCAGTTACTCAGGGCCCAATCAGCCCCAGCATTTT. Translation: CASSYSGPNQPQHF.